The 8 T cell receptor beta chains below were found in one sample sequenced in a study of blood T cell repertoires in COVID-19. Method: immunoSEQ multiplex PCR; TCRdb's copy keeps in-frame clones and lacks some. The repertoire consists of about 59,000 clones, with 70% to 75% occurring once and the leading ten covering around 13%. The sequencing input was peripheral blood. The source is a woman aged 70-85 years with acute or convalescent COVID-19.

This clone turned up a few times. This sequence joins TRBV5-1 and TRBJ1-1; weak D call: TRBD1 (5 bases). The CDR3 extends over 14 amino acids. Trimming removed 3 bases at V and 2 bases at J, with 11 bases between. From germline, CDR1 is SGHRS and CDR2 YFSETQ. CDR3 sequence: CASSSNRRNTEAFF. The CDR3 coding sequence is TGCGCCAGCAGCTCGAACAGGAGAAACACTGAAGCTTTCTTT. Full variable domain (rest looked up from reference TRBV5-1 and TRBJ1-1): KAGVTQTPRYLIKTRGQQVTLSCSPISGHRSVSWYQQTPGQGLQFLFEYFSETQRNKGNFPGRFSGRQFSNSRSEMNVSTLELGDSALYLCASSSNRRNTEAFFGQGTRLTVV.

This rearrangement joins TRBV19 to TRBJ1-2, with TRBD1 matching 8 bases. CDR1 is LNHDA and CDR2 is SQIVND in the germline V gene (reference sequence). This CDR3 comprises 13 residues. With V trimmed by 5 bases and J by 8 bases, 7 bases remained unmatched. Here the CDR3 DNA reads TGTGCCAGTAGTTCTCAGGGGGCAGAGGGCTACACCTTC. It yields the protein CASSSQGAEGYTF.

V is TRBV27 and J is TRBJ2-1; 9 bases match TRBD2. With V trimmed by 5 bases and J by 5 bases, 4 bases remained unmatched. The CDR3 length is 14 residues. Per the germline V gene, CDR1 is MNHEY and CDR2 is SMNVEV (reference sequence). The CDR3 sequence is CASSIGTSNNEQFF. CDR3 DNA sequence: TGTGCCAGCAGTATCGGGACTAGCAACAATGAGCAGTTCTTC.

This chain joins TRBV27 and TRBJ1-2; 7 bases fit TRBD1. V gave up 0 bases and J gave up 3 bases; unmatched junction bases: 7. Germline CDR1 reads MNHEY; CDR2 reads SMNVEV (reference sequence). The CDR3 covers 16 residues. The CDR3 region has the DNA TGTGCCAGCAGTTTATCCCGGACAGGATCGGACTATGGCTACACCTTC. Amino acids: CASSLSRTGSDYGYTF.

The V call is TRBV3-1 (or the pseudogene TRBV3-2), the J call TRBJ2-3; D call uncertain. V lost 4 bases to trimming and J lost 4 bases, with 9 bases between them. Per germline, CDR1 LGHDT and CDR2 YNNKEL (reference sequence). The CDR3 spans 13 residues. In DNA, the CDR3 is TGTGCCAGCAGCCCGCCCCTAGCAGATACGCAGTATTTT. Translated: CASSPPLADTQYF.

This rearrangement joins TRBV30 to TRBJ1-1; D may be TRBD1 (6 bases). V was cut by 2 bases and J by 4 bases, with 11 bases left in between. This CDR3 is built from 13 residues. Per the germline V gene, CDR1 is GTSNPN and CDR2 is SVGIG (reference sequence). For the CDR3, the DNA is TGTGCCTGGAGTTACAGGGAGAGCACTGAAGCTTTCTTT. As protein: CAWSYRESTEAFF.

This rearrangement joins TRBV9 to TRBJ1-2, with 9 bases identical to TRBD1. Germline V gives CDR1 SGDLS, CDR2 YYNGEE. V shed 2 bases, J shed 4 bases, and the junction held 6 bases outside the gene matches. The CDR3 has 15 residues. The CDR3 nucleotides are TGTGCCAGCAGCGTTTCGACAGGGGGTGGCTATGGCTACACCTTC. Protein product: CASSVSTGGGYGYTF.

The rearrangement uses TRBV6-5 and TRBJ2-4, with D uncertain. V dropped 7 bases and J dropped 0 bases, with 10 bases sitting between them. Germline V gene sequence: CDR1 MNHEY, CDR2 SVGAGI. The CDR3 length is 14 residues. CDR3 sequence (DNA): TGTGCCAGCAACAAGTCCCTAGCCAAAAACATTCAGTACTTC. Residues: CASNKSLAKNIQYF.